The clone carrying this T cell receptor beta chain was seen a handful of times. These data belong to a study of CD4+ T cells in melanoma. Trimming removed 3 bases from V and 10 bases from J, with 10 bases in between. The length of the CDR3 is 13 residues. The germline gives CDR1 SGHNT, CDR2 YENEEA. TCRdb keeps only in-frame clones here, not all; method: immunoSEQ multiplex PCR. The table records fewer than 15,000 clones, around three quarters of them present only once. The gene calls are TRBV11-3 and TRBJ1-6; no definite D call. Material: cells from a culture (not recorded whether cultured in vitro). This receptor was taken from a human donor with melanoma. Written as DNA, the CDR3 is TGTGCCAGCAGCTTGGAAGTGGGCTCACCCCTCCACTTT. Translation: CASSLEVGSPLHF.